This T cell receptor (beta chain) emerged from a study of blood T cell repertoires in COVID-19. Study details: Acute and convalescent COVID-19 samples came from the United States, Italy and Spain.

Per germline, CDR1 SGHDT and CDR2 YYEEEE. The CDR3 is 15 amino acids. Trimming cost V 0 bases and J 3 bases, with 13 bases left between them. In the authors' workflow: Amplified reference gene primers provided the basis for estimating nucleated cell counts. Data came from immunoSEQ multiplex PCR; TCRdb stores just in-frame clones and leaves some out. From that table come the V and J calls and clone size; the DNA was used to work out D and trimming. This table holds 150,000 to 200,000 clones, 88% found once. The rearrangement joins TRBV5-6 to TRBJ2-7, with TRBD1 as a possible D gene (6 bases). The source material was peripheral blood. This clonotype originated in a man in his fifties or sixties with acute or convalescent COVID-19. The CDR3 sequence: CASSLAYQGLYEQYV. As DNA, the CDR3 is TGTGCCAGCAGCTTGGCTTATCAGGGGCTCTACGAGCAGTACGTC.